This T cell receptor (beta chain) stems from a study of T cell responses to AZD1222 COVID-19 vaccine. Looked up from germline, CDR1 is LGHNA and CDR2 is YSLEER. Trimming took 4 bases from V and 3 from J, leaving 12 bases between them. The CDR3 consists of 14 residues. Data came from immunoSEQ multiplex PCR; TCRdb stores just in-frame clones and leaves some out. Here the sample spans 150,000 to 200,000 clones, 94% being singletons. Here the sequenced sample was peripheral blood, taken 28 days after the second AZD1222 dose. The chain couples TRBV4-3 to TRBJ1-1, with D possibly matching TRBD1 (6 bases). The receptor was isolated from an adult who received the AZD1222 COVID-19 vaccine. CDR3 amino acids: CASSPSGTYTEAFF. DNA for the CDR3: TGCGCCAGCAGCCCTTCCGGGACATACACTGAAGCTTTCTTT.